A selection of T cell receptor beta chains follows, all from one sample in a study of blood T cell repertoires in COVID-19. Clones were read by immunoSEQ multiplex PCR, and TCRdb kept only the in-frame ones, dropping some. The sample has 170,000 or so clones, 70% to 90% seen once. The sample was peripheral blood. Receptor source: a man aged 55 to 69 with COVID-19, enrolled during active disease. Each CDR3 is given with its conserved first and last residue. The order of the fields is J gene, clone size, V gene, CDR3 protein. Where a row states a size, it is once, few, many or the class of an expanded clone; other rows omit it.

TRBJ2-5,.,TRBV5-6,CASSLSGGARQETQYF
TRBJ1-1,.,TRBV29-1,CSQSRDLGAFF
TRBJ1-4,.,TRBV18,CASSLPDRADEKLFF
TRBJ1-1,.,TRBV7-2,CASSFGQSNTEAFF
TRBJ2-4,few,TRBV7-9,CASSLGGTGARVAKNIQYF
TRBJ1-2,.,TRBV29-1,CSVGPGQGNYGYTF
TRBJ1-1,.,TRBV6-2/TRBV6-3,CASSKTTWAGTEAFF
TRBJ2-7,.,TRBV19,CASRVQGDSYEQYF
TRBJ1-2,.,TRBV19,CASSTGQGIDGYTF
TRBJ2-5,.,TRBV15,CATSRPTSGGARETQYF
TRBJ2-5,.,TRBV7-2,CASSLTSFRYF
TRBJ2-1,.,TRBV19,CASSIPGMGSSYNEQFF
TRBJ1-2,.,TRBV5-1,CASSPGQARTFNYGYTF
TRBJ1-2,.,TRBV3-1/TRBV3-2,CASSQIGSSTVHGYTF
TRBJ1-3,once,TRBV6-5,CASSYHRISSGNTIYF
TRBJ2-7,.,TRBV12-3/TRBV12-4,CASSFGQGDEQYF
TRBJ2-7,.,TRBV30,CAWSYSGGSTF
TRBJ1-5,.,TRBV19,CASSSDRGNQPQHF
TRBJ1-1,.,TRBV5-6,CASSRGGTPNTEAFF
TRBJ1-5,.,TRBV18,CASSLKTGAGQPQHF
TRBJ1-5,once,TRBV20-1,CSASDSGPRQPQHF
TRBJ1-2,.,TRBV28,CASTLVTGGYTF
TRBJ1-5,.,TRBV7-2,CASSQYGNQPQHF
TRBJ2-1,.,TRBV19,CASSKLVGEQFF
TRBJ1-6,.,TRBV14,CASSQDRPSYNSPLHF
TRBJ2-1,.,TRBV6-2/TRBV6-3,CASSYSQGQVHNEQFF
TRBJ2-1,once,TRBV7-2,CASRPDGVSYNEQFF
TRBJ2-1,.,TRBV6-5,CASTGQSSYNEQFF
TRBJ1-5,.,TRBV5-8,CASSLVAGFNQPQHF
TRBJ2-7,.,TRBV4-3,CASSQGIAGVTYEQYF